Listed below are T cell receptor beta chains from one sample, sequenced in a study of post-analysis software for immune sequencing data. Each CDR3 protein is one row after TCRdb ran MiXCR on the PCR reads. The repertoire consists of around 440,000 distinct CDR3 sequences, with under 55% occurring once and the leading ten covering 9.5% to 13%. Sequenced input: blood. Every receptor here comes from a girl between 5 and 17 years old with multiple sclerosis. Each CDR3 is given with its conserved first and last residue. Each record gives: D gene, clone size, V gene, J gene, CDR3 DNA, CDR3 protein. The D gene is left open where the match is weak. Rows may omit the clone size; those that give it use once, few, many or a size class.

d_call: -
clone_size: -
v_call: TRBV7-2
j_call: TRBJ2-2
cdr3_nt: TGTGCCAGCAGCATACTGACAGAGCCCACCGGGGAGCTGTTTTTT
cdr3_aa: CASSILTEPTGELFF

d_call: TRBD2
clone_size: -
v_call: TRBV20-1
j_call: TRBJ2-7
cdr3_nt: TGCAGTGCTCTTTCACCTCTCGGGACTAGCGGATACGAGCAGTACTTC
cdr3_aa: CSALSPLGTSGYEQYF

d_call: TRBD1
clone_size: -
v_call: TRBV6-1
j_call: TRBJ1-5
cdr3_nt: TGTGCCAGCAGTGCCCTCAGGGGGCAGCAGCCCCAGCATTTT
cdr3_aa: CASSALRGQQPQHF

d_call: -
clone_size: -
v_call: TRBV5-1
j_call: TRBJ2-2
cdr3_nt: TGCGCCAGCAGCTTGGTTACTAGCCCGAACACCGGGGAGCTGTTTTTT
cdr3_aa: CASSLVTSPNTGELFF

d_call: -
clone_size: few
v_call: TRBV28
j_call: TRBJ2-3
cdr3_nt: TGTGCCAGCAGTTCCGGAGCAGGGTATGTGGATACGCAGTATTTT
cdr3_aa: CASSSGAGYVDTQYF

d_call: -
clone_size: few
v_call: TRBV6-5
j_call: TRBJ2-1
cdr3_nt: TGTGCCAGCAGTTACGGCGGGACAACCTTTTACAATGAGCAGTTCTTC
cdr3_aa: CASSYGGTTFYNEQFF

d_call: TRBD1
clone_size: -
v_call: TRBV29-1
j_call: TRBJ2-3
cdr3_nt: TGCAGCATCCTCGTCCAGGGGGCCTCAGATACGCAGTATTTT
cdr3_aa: CSILVQGASDTQYF

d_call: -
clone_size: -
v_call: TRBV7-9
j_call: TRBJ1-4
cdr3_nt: TGTGCCAGCAGCTTAAGTCTTATGGGTCCGGAAAAATTGTTTTTT
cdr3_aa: CASSLSLMGPEKLFF

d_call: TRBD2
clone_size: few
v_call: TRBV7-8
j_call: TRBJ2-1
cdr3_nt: TGTGCCAGCAGCCGTCTTGGGACTAGCGACCGGAATGAGCAGTTCTTC
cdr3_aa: CASSRLGTSDRNEQFF

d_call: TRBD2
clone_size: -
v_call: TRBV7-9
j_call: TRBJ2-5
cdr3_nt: TGTGCCAGCAGCTTAGTCGCCGCAGCGGGAGTACAGGAGACCCAGTACTTC
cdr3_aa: CASSLVAAAGVQETQYF

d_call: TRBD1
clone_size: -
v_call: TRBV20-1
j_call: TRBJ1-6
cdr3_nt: TGCAGTGCTAGAGATCCAGGGGGCGTTTATAATTCACCCCTCCACTTT
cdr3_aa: CSARDPGGVYNSPLHF

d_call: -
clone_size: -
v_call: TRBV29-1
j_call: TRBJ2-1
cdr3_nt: TGCAGCGTTGACGCCAGGACCTACGATTACAATGAGCAGTTCTTC
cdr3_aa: CSVDARTYDYNEQFF

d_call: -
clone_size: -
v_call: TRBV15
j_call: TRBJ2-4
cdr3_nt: TGTGCCACCAGCAGAGATAGGGGGACGGGGGGCATTCAGTACTTC
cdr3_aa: CATSRDRGTGGIQYF

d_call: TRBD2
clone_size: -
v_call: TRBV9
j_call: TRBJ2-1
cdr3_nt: TGTGCCAGCAGCGGGACTAGCGGGAGAGGGGGCTCCTACAATGAGCAGTTCTTC
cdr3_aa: CASSGTSGRGGSYNEQFF

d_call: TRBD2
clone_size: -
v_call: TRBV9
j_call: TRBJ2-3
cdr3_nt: TGTGCCGGCAGCGAGCCCGGGACTAGCGGGAGTATGCAGTATTTT
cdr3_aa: CAGSEPGTSGSMQYF

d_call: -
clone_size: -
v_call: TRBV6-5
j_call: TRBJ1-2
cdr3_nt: TGTGCCAGCAGTTACACCGGGACGGGCGGTCATGGCTACACCTTC
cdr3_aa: CASSYTGTGGHGYTF

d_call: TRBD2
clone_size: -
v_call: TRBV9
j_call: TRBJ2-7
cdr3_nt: TGTGCCAGCAGCGCTGAGGCGGGGGTCACCTACGAGCAGTACTTC
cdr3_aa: CASSAEAGVTYEQYF